These 32 T cell receptor beta chains originate from one sample sequenced in a study of T cells in Graves' hyperthyroidism and ophthalmopathy. Amplification yielded TCR beta CDR3 regions, with RNA transcripts as the source. A first-round RT-PCR of the TCR CDR3 used the HTBI primer set. TCRdb reprocessed the multiplex PCR reads via MiXCR and lists one record per CDR3 protein. The sample has roughly 640,000 distinct CDR3 sequences, about a sixth seen once. Sequencing input: blood. The receptors were gathered from a woman between 40 and 55 years old with Graves' ophthalmopathy.

In its sample, this clonotype was seen many times. The J gene is TRBJ2-1, the V gene TRBV6-4, with TRBD2 matching over 13 bases. V lost 6 bases, J lost 5 bases, and 4 bases stayed unmatched. The CDR3 runs to 15 residues. Germline V gene sequence: CDR1 MRHNA, CDR2 SNTAGT. CDR3 coding DNA: TGTGCCAGCAGCGTACTAGCGGGAGGGAACAATGAGCAGTTCTTC. Protein product: CASSVLAGGNNEQFF.

CDR3 coding DNA: TGTGCCAGTAGTGAACGCCCATACACCGGGGAGCTGTTTTTT. It is translated as CASSERPYTGELFF. This sequence joins TRBV19 and TRBJ2-2; D is unresolved. The V end lost 5 bases, the J end lost 3 bases, and 10 bases lay between the germline ends. The CDR3 covers 14 residues. The germline V gene encodes CDR1 LNHDA and CDR2 SQIVND (reference sequence).

This clonotype was counted ten times or more. The V gene is TRBV12-3 or TRBV12-4, the J gene TRBJ1-5; possible D gene TRBD1, 5 bases. The V gene lost 3 bases and the J gene lost 3 bases, with 12 bases spanning the gap. The CDR3 is 15 residues long. The CDR3 nucleotides read TGTGCCAGCAGTTTTAGGCAGGGAGACAATCAGCCCCAGCATTTT. It specifies CASSFRQGDNQPQHF.

The chain combines TRBV10-3 with TRBJ1-5; D might be TRBD1 (5 bases). Germline lookup yields CDR1 ENHRY and CDR2 SYGVKD. The germline V and J ends were trimmed by 2 bases and 5 bases, with 10 bases remaining between them. The CDR3 spans 14 residues. CDR3 coding DNA: TGTGCCATCAGTGAGAGGGGAACCGATCAGCCCCAGCATTTT. Protein: CAISERGTDQPQHF.

The rearrangement uses TRBV2 and TRBJ2-3; 15 nucleotides match TRBD2. Looked up from germline, CDR1 is SNHLY and CDR2 is FYNNEI. This CDR3 region has 16 residues. J was trimmed by 6 bases and V by 4 bases; bases with no gene match: 5. As DNA, the CDR3 is TGTGCCAGCAGTGTTGGGACTAGCGGGAGGATTGATACGCAGTATTTT. Its translation is CASSVGTSGRIDTQYF.

This clonotype showed up many times. The rearrangement joins TRBV28 to TRBJ2-1; D could derive from TRBD1 or TRBD2 (5 bases each). Looked up from germline, CDR1 is MDHEN and CDR2 is SYDVKM. Trimming removed 6 bases at V and 3 bases at J, with 15 bases between. The CDR3 sequence is 15 residues long. The CDR3 region is CASSPLGESYNEQFF. The CDR3 region has the DNA TGTGCCAGCAGCCCCTTAGGGGAGAGCTACAATGAGCAGTTCTTC.

This clonotype came up many times. The chain uses TRBV5-1 and TRBJ2-1, with 8 bases aligning to TRBD1. CDR3 length: 16 amino acids. CDR1 and CDR2 (germline): SGHRS, YFSETQ. Trimming removed 0 bases from V and 5 bases from J; junction bases left unmatched: 7. CDR3 DNA sequence: TGCGCCAGCAGCTTGGACCTGGGACAGGCGAACAATGAGCAGTTCTTC. This sequence encodes CASSLDLGQANNEQFF.

This clonotype was detected many times. This rearrangement joins TRBV7-9 to TRBJ2-1; 10 nucleotides line up with TRBD2. This CDR3 is 14 amino acids long. CDR1 is SEHNR and CDR2 is FQNEAQ in the germline V gene (reference sequence). V shed 1 base and J 9 bases; nucleotides not matched to a gene: 3. In nucleotides, the CDR3 is TGTGCCAGCAGCTTAGGTACTAGCGGGACTGAGCAGTTCTTC. Translation: CASSLGTSGTEQFF.

The chain is built from TRBV13 and TRBJ2-7; 10 positions agree with TRBD1. Germline CDR1 PRHDT, CDR2 FYEKMQ (reference sequence). This CDR3 comprises 16 residues. V lost 2 bases to trimming and J lost 6 bases; unmatched junction nucleotides: 10. The CDR3 DNA follows: TGTGCCAGCAGCTTACGACAGGGGGCCAGGCCCTCCGAGCAGTACTTC. Amino acid sequence: CASSLRQGARPSEQYF.

The chain couples TRBV5-1 to TRBJ2-7; 8 bases align to TRBD1. The CDR3 is made up of 15 amino acids. CDR1 and CDR2 (germline): SGHRS, YFSETQ. V was pared by 3 bases and J by 5 bases, with 10 bases of the junction left unmatched. The CDR3: CASSSSGTGVHEQYF. CDR3 DNA sequence: TGCGCCAGCAGCTCGTCCGGGACAGGAGTCCACGAGCAGTACTTC.

This clonotype was observed a handful of times. The chain couples TRBV6-2 or TRBV6-3 to TRBJ2-2, with 9 bases lining up with TRBD2. Germline V gene lookup returns CDR1 MNHEY and CDR2 SVGEGT. The J segment lost 6 bases and the V segment lost 2 bases, leaving 4 bases of the junction unmatched. This CDR3 has 15 amino acids. The CDR3: CASSYLRLAAGELFF. The CDR3 DNA reads as TGTGCCAGCAGTTACCTCCGACTAGCGGCCGGGGAGCTGTTTTTT.

This clonotype occurred many times. V usage is TRBV7-2 and J usage is TRBJ2-3, with unresolved D. This CDR3 contains 14 residues. V gave up 5 bases and J gave up 4 bases, with 13 bases separating them. From germline, CDR1 is SGHTA and CDR2 FQGNSA. The CDR3 DNA sequence: TGTGCCAGCAGCCCAGGCCCCGAAGCAGATACGCAGTATTTT. It is translated as CASSPGPEADTQYF.

This clonotype turned up a few times. The chain joins TRBV19 to TRBJ1-6, with TRBD1 matching 8 bases. The V gene's germline CDR1 is LNHDA and CDR2 SQIVND (reference sequence). V shed 3 bases, J shed 14 bases, and the junction held 12 bases outside the gene matches. This CDR3 is 15 amino acids long. The CDR3 sequence is CASSMGPGQVQSLHF. The DNA of the CDR3 is TGTGCCAGTAGTATGGGGCCGGGACAGGTGCAATCCCTCCACTTT. The full variable domain, completed using reference TRBV19 and TRBJ1-6, is DGGITQSPKYLFRKEGQNVTLSCEQNLNHDAMYWYRQDPGQGLRLIYYSQIVNDFQKGDIAEGYSVSREKKESFPLTVTSAQKNPTAFYLCASSMGPGQVQSLHFGNGTRLTVT.

This clonotype was seen a handful of times. The rearrangement links TRBV19 to TRBJ2-1; D possibly matches TRBD1 or TRBD2 (5 bases each). The CDR3 spans 15 residues. The V end lost 3 bases, the J end lost 0 bases, and 9 bases lay between the germline ends. Germline V gives CDR1 LNHDA, CDR2 SQIVND (reference sequence). CDR3 sequence (DNA): TGTGCCAGTAGTATCGCCGGGGCCTCCTACAATGAGCAGTTCTTC. It specifies CASSIAGASYNEQFF.

This clonotype was seen ten or more times. The V and J genes are TRBV2 and TRBJ2-7; 8 bases align to TRBD1. This CDR3 spans 13 amino acids. Germline V gene data show CDR1 as SNHLY and CDR2 as FYNNEI. Unmatched junction bases numbered 2, after V lost 1 base and J lost 6 bases. CDR3 sequence (DNA): TGTGCCAGCAGTGAAGGGACAGGGACCGAGCAGTACTTC. Translation gives CASSEGTGTEQYF.

Ten or more counts support this clonotype. At one end the junction does not follow the germline gene, possibly because of a read error. The V and J genes are TRBV20-1 and TRBJ2-3; D is ambiguous. The V gene's germline CDR1 is DFQATT and CDR2 SNEGSKA (reference sequence). The CDR3 is made up of 14 amino acids. In nucleotides, the CDR3 is TGCAGTGCTAGTCCCGGGCCCAGCAGAGATACGCAGTATTTT. Translating it yields CSASPGPSRDTQYF.

The rearrangement joins TRBV27 to TRBJ2-5; 12 positions agree with TRBD2. V shed 2 bases and J 4 bases; nucleotides not matched to a gene: 2. There are 15 residues in the CDR3. The V gene's germline CDR1 is MNHEY and CDR2 SMNVEV (reference sequence). CDR3 DNA: TGTGCCAGCAGTTTACTAGCGGGGGGGTTAGAGACCCAGTACTTC. Translating it yields CASSLLAGGLETQYF.

This clonotype has more than one count but fewer than ten. The chain combines TRBV18 with TRBJ2-3; D possibly matches TRBD1 or TRBD2 (5 bases each). CDR1 is KGHSH, CDR2 LQKENI, per germline. Trimming shortened V by 0 bases and J by 3 bases, and 16 bases separated the two germline ends. The CDR3 consists of 17 residues. CDR3 in DNA: TGTGCCAGCTCACCACCGGGGAGCAGGGTCGGGACAGATACGCAGTATTTT. As protein: CASSPPGSRVGTDTQYF.

The chain joins TRBV20-1 to TRBJ2-4; 7 bases map to TRBD2. V was clipped by 7 bases and J by 7 bases; unmatched bases: 10. The CDR3 extends over 13 amino acids. Per the germline V gene, CDR1 is DFQATT and CDR2 is SNEGSKA (reference sequence). CDR3 sequence reads: CSVWGRGENIQYF. The CDR3 DNA sequence: TGCAGTGTGTGGGGGAGGGGAGAGAACATTCAGTACTTC.

This clonotype was seen ten or more times. The chain carries TRBV3-1 and TRBJ2-3; TRBD2 aligns across 7 bases. Germline lookup yields CDR1 LGHDT and CDR2 YNNKEL (reference sequence). J was trimmed by 9 bases and V by 6 bases; bases with no gene match: 12. This CDR3 is 14 amino acids long. In nucleotides, the CDR3 is TGTGCCAGCAGTCGCGGGGGAGCATCATCGACGCAGTATTTT. Translating gives CASSRGGASSTQYF.

The rearrangement joins TRBV20-1 to TRBJ1-3; D is uncertain. Trimming left V 6 bases short and J 2 bases short, with 11 bases between. Germline V lookup: CDR1 DFQATT, CDR2 SNEGSKA (reference sequence). The CDR3 runs to 13 residues. This CDR3 is CSALHRAGNTIYF. DNA for the CDR3: TGCAGTGCCCTCCATCGGGCTGGAAACACCATATATTTT.

Many counts were recorded for this clonotype. The chain links TRBV2 to TRBJ2-7; D is undetermined. CDR3 length: 13 amino acids. V was cut by 1 base and J by 7 bases, with 11 bases left in between. Germline V gene lookup returns CDR1 SNHLY and CDR2 FYNNEI. The CDR3 region has the DNA TGTGCCAGCAGTGAAGTACAGCGTGGAGAGCAGTACTTC. Its protein product is CASSEVQRGEQYF. The complete variable domain, with remaining parts taken from reference TRBV2 and TRBJ2-7, reads EPEVTQTPSHQVTQMGQEVILRCVPISNHLYFYWYRQILGQKVEFLVSFYNNEISEKSEIFDDQFSVERPDGSNFTLKIRSTKLEDSAMYFCASSEVQRGEQYFGPGTRLTVT.

This chain links TRBV12-3 or TRBV12-4 with TRBJ2-1; 9 bases agree with TRBD1. V lost 6 bases and J lost 16; bases outside the gene matches: 13. The CDR3 totals 13 residues. CDR3 loop: CASSPGAGTGSFF. The CDR3 region has the DNA TGTGCCAGCAGCCCCGGTGCCGGGACAGGGTCCTTCTTC.

This clonotype was detected only a few times. V is TRBV7-9 and J is TRBJ2-7; a possible D gene is TRBD2 (6 bases). Trimming shortened V by 5 bases and J by 2 bases, and 16 bases separated the two germline ends. CDR1 is SEHNR, CDR2 FQNEAQ, per germline (reference sequence). This CDR3 region has 15 residues. CDR3 loop: CASSPGGLRPYEQYF. The DNA of the CDR3 is TGTGCCAGCAGCCCCGGGGGACTGAGACCCTACGAGCAGTACTTC.

This clonotype was seen only a few times. This rearrangement joins TRBV10-2 to TRBJ2-2, with D perhaps matching TRBD1 (5 bases). V dropped 7 bases and J dropped 0 bases, with 12 bases sitting between them. Germline lookup yields CDR1 WSHSY and CDR2 SAAADI. The CDR3 runs to 15 residues. Here the CDR3 DNA reads TGCGCCAGCAAGGGGTCGCAGTCGAACACCGGGGAGCTGTTTTTT. Its translation: CASKGSQSNTGELFF.

Many counts were recorded for this clonotype. The CDR3 bases are TGTGCCTGTAGCAGGACAGGGGAACAGCCCCAGCATTTT. Protein product: CACSRTGEQPQHF. The rearrangement links TRBV30 to TRBJ1-5; 9 nucleotides match TRBD1. Germline V gene lookup returns CDR1 GTSNPN and CDR2 SVGIG (reference sequence). The CDR3 is made up of 13 amino acids. The junction had 7 bases not matched to a gene; V was cut back by 6 bases and J by 7 bases.

This clonotype was seen ten or more times. This chain uses TRBV30 with TRBJ2-6; D remains unclear. Trimming stripped 2 bases from V and 0 bases from J, with 11 bases between. Looked up from germline, CDR1 is GTSNPN and CDR2 is SVGIG (reference sequence). CDR3 size: 16 residues. CDR3 sequence reads: CAWSRSSISGANVLTF. For the CDR3, the DNA is TGTGCCTGGAGTAGGAGCAGTATCTCTGGGGCCAACGTCCTGACTTTC. The full variable domain, completed using reference TRBV30 and TRBJ2-6, is SQTIHQWPATLVQPVGSPLSLECTVEGTSNPNLYWYRQAAGRGLQLLFYSVGIGQISSEVPQNLSASRPQDRQFILSSKKLLLSDSGFYLCAWSRSSISGANVLTFGAGSRLTVL.

This clonotype showed up just a few times. The CDR3 sequence: CASSASRSEQFF. CDR3 DNA: TGCGCCAGCAGTGCTAGCCGGAGTGAGCAGTTCTTC. The chain carries TRBV10-2 and TRBJ2-1; maybe TRBD2 (5 bases). The V and J ends lost 4 bases and 9 bases respectively, with 10 bases between them. CDR1 and CDR2 (germline): WSHSY, SAAADI. This CDR3 is 12 amino acids long.

This clonotype was recorded at least ten times. The chain recombines TRBV7-9 with TRBJ2-1; TRBD2 might be the D (5 bases). Trimming removed 6 bases from V and 7 bases from J, with 7 bases in between. CDR3 length: 11 amino acids. Looked up from germline, CDR1 is SEHNR and CDR2 is FQNEAQ (reference sequence). CDR3: CASRLGNEQFF. As DNA, the CDR3 is TGTGCCAGCAGACTAGGGAATGAGCAGTTCTTC.

The table lists this clonotype with a few counts. The V call is TRBV6-2 or TRBV6-3, the J call TRBJ2-5, with 8 nucleotides matching TRBD1. Per the germline V gene, CDR1 is MNHEY and CDR2 is SVGEGT. CDR3 length: 14 residues. J gave up 5 bases and V 6 bases, and 8 bases lay outside the gene matches. The DNA for the CDR3 is TGTGCCAGCAGGTCGACAGGGGCGGGGGAGACCCAGTACTTC. It yields the protein CASRSTGAGETQYF.

This clonotype showed up many times. This chain uses TRBV28 with TRBJ1-5; tentative D call: TRBD1 (5 bases). The CDR3 runs to 17 residues. Deletions cut 3 bases from V and 2 bases from J, with 17 bases between. Germline V gives CDR1 MDHEN, CDR2 SYDVKM. CDR3 coding DNA: TGTGCCAGCAGTTTCGTCGGACAAACCTTTGGCAATCAGCCCCAGCATTTT. This gives the protein CASSFVGQTFGNQPQHF.

As regards this clonotype: One base away lies a much larger clone, so this may be a sequencing read error. V gene TRBV6-1 combines with J gene TRBJ2-1; D possibly corresponds to TRBD2 (5 bases). The CDR3 totals 15 residues. Germline values: CDR1 MNHNS, CDR2 SASEGT. CDR3: CASSEDSLSCNEQFF. The CDR3 nucleotides read TGTGCCAGCAGTGAGGACTCCCTCTCCTGCAATGAGCAGTTCTTC.